These 27 T cell receptor beta chains originate from one sample sequenced in a study of early T cells in non-severe SARS-CoV-2 infection. TCRdb re-called the 5' RACE reads through MiXCR, storing one row per CDR3 protein. The data contain approximately 79,000 distinct CDR3 sequences, about 13% of them seen just once; the ten biggest clones take up approximately 6%. Sequenced: whole blood. The source of these receptors is an adult who was a healthcare worker with PCR-confirmed SARS-CoV-2 infection or an uninfected control (not recorded which).

This clonotype has ten or more counts. The chain couples TRBV18 to TRBJ1-1; unclear D gene. The CDR3 sequence is 12 residues long. V was cut by 3 bases and J by 1 base, with 3 bases left in between. The germline V gene has CDR1 KGHSH and CDR2 LQKENI. The CDR3 protein is CASSPPNTEAFF. DNA for the CDR3: TGTGCCAGCTCACCCCCGAACACTGAAGCTTTCTTT. Drawing the rest from reference TRBV18 and TRBJ1-1, the complete variable domain is NAGVMQNPRHLVRRRGQEARLRCSPMKGHSHVYWYRQLPEEGLKFMVYLQKENIIDESGMPKERFSAEFPKEGPSILRIQQVVRGDSAAYFCASSPPNTEAFFGQGTRLTVV.

The table lists this clonotype with a few counts. The chain combines TRBV5-4 with TRBJ2-1, with D tentatively TRBD1 (6 bases). Trimming took 1 base from V and 9 from J, leaving 14 bases between them. The CDR3 has 14 amino acids. Germline V lookup: CDR1 SGHNT, CDR2 YYREEE (reference sequence). CDR3 DNA sequence: TGTGCCAGCAGCTTGCCAGGGGTCATGGGTGAGCAGTTCTTC. Its translation: CASSLPGVMGEQFF.

The chain joins TRBV6-5 to TRBJ2-3, with D perhaps matching TRBD1 (5 bases). Germline CDR1 reads MNHEY; CDR2 reads SVGAGI. V was pared by 10 bases and J by 2 bases, with 13 bases between. The CDR3 covers 13 residues. The CDR3, as DNA: TGTGCCACCCAGGGTGTAAACACAGATACGCAGTATTTT. This translates into CATQGVNTDTQYF.

In its sample, this clonotype was seen a few times. The chain recombines TRBV6-5 with TRBJ2-2; 13 bases agree with TRBD2. The CDR3 is 19 residues long. With V trimmed by 5 bases and J by 0 bases, 9 bases remained unmatched. Germline CDR1 reads MNHEY; CDR2 reads SVGAGI. CDR3 in amino acids: CASSRSGLAGPANTGELFF. CDR3 DNA: TGTGCCAGCAGTCGATCGGGACTAGCGGGACCCGCGAACACCGGGGAGCTGTTTTTT.

V usage is TRBV20-1 and J usage is TRBJ1-1; D is possibly TRBD1 (6 bases). Looked up from germline, CDR1 is DFQATT and CDR2 is SNEGSKA (reference sequence). The CDR3 is 13 amino acids. Trimming took off 3 bases at V and 2 bases at J, with 10 bases between the two ends. The CDR3 protein is CSASPGANTEAFF. The CDR3 DNA reads TGCAGTGCTAGCCCAGGGGCTAACACTGAAGCTTTCTTT.

This clonotype was observed a few times. The J gene is TRBJ1-5, the V gene TRBV3-1, with D maybe TRBD1 (6 bases). V lost 1 base to trimming and J lost 10 bases, with 14 bases between them. CDR1 LGHDT and CDR2 YNNKEL come from the germline V gene (reference sequence). The CDR3 contains 14 residues. The CDR3 protein is CASSQGGGFHPQHF. DNA of the CDR3: TGTGCCAGCAGCCAAGGAGGGGGTTTTCATCCCCAGCATTTT.

This chain uses TRBV6-1 with TRBJ2-5; no reliable D call. V lost 0 bases, J lost 4 bases, and 9 bases lay in between. Per the germline V gene, CDR1 is MNHNS and CDR2 is SASEGT. CDR3 length: 14 amino acids. The CDR3 here is CASSEAYARETQYF. CDR3 DNA: TGTGCCAGCAGTGAAGCCTATGCCCGAGAGACCCAGTACTTC.

This clonotype was recorded many times. CDR3 in amino acids: CASSHAGLAGTYEQYF. In DNA form, the CDR3 reads TGCGCCAGCAGCCATGCGGGACTAGCGGGAACCTACGAGCAGTACTTC. The chain carries TRBV4-1 and TRBJ2-7; 13 nucleotides line up with TRBD2. The ends lost 3 bases at V and 2 bases at J; junction bases unmatched: 4. The CDR3 length is 16 residues. CDR1 is MGHRA, CDR2 YSYEKL, per germline.

V and J are TRBV2 and TRBJ1-1; no firm D call. V was cut by 5 bases and J by 0 bases, with 10 bases left in between. The CDR3 is 14 residues long. Germline V gene lookup returns CDR1 SNHLY and CDR2 FYNNEI. The CDR3 nucleotides are TGTGCCAGCAGTCCGAATGGGATGAACACTGAAGCTTTCTTT. Translating it yields CASSPNGMNTEAFF.

This clonotype was seen only a few times. The chain links TRBV7-6 to TRBJ2-7; D is possibly TRBD1 (6 bases). CDR1 and CDR2 (germline): SGHVS, FNYEAQ. Trimming stripped 4 bases from V and 6 bases from J, with 13 bases between. This CDR3 contains 13 residues. The CDR3 region has the DNA TGTGCCAGCAGCTCTTACCAGGGGCGCGAGCAGTACTTC. It yields the protein CASSSYQGREQYF.

The chain uses TRBV5-4 and TRBJ2-1, with 7 bases lining up with TRBD2. V lost 0 bases, J lost 8 bases, and 8 bases stayed unmatched. This CDR3 is built from 15 residues. Per the germline V gene, CDR1 is SGHNT and CDR2 is YYREEE (reference sequence). Here the CDR3 DNA reads TGTGCCAGCAGCTTGGAGGCGGGAGTTTTGGATGAGCAGTTCTTC. This encodes CASSLEAGVLDEQFF.

The genes are TRBV6-5 and TRBJ2-5, with a possible D match to TRBD2 (5 bases). The CDR3 has 14 amino acids. V gave up 6 bases and J gave up 4 bases, with 15 bases separating them. From germline, CDR1 is MNHEY and CDR2 SVGAGI. In DNA form, the CDR3 reads TGTGCCAGCAGCGAGGGTGGATCCGGAGAGACCCAGTACTTC. Translating it yields CASSEGGSGETQYF.

In this sample, this clonotype turned up many times. The CDR3 sequence: CASSSARSEQYF. The DNA of the CDR3 is TGTGCCAGCAGCTCGGCCCGATCCGAGCAGTACTTC. The chain recombines TRBV6-5 with TRBJ2-7; D gene unclear. Germline values: CDR1 MNHEY, CDR2 SVGAGI. The CDR3 contains 12 residues. Trimming removed 6 bases from V and 6 bases from J, with 12 bases in between.

The chain employs TRBV7-2 and TRBJ2-3, with TRBD2 matching 7 bases. Looked up from germline, CDR1 is SGHTA and CDR2 is FQGNSA. Trimming removed 5 bases from V and 5 bases from J; junction bases left unmatched: 10. This CDR3 contains 15 residues. The CDR3 spells CASSLRTSIGDTQYF. The CDR3 DNA sequence: TGTGCCAGCAGCCTCCGGACTAGTATTGGAGATACGCAGTATTTT.

This clonotype occurred many times. V usage is TRBV19 and J usage is TRBJ2-1; D gene uncertain. Germline V gene lookup returns CDR1 LNHDA and CDR2 SQIVND (reference sequence). Between the trimmed V and J ends, which lost 1 base and 1 base, there was a span of 8 bases. The CDR3 length is 15 residues. The CDR3 here is CASSIGAPSYNEQFF. CDR3 DNA: TGTGCCAGTAGTATAGGGGCCCCATCCTACAATGAGCAGTTCTTC.

This clonotype was counted ten times or more. V usage is TRBV20-1 and J usage is TRBJ1-3; 8 bases agree with TRBD1. In germline, CDR1 is DFQATT, CDR2 SNEGSKA (reference sequence). J lost 4 bases, V lost 0 bases, and 5 bases had no gene match. This CDR3 region has 15 residues. This CDR3 is CSARDAGTGGNTIYF. The CDR3 DNA sequence: TGCAGTGCTAGAGATGCTGGGACAGGAGGAAACACCATATATTTT.

This clonotype was found many times. CDR3 nucleotides: TGTGCCAGCAGTTACTCCTACACTGAAGCTTTCTTT. Its translation: CASSYSYTEAFF. The chain carries TRBV6-2 or TRBV6-3 and TRBJ1-1; D unresolved. V lost 0 bases, J lost 3 bases, and 2 bases lay in between. CDR1 is MNHEY, CDR2 SVGEGT, per germline. The CDR3 extends over 12 amino acids.

The rearrangement joins TRBV27 to TRBJ1-2; the match to TRBD1 covers 9 bases. The CDR3 length is 15 residues. The ends lost 5 bases at V and 8 bases at J; junction bases unmatched: 12. In germline, CDR1 is MNHEY, CDR2 SMNVEV (reference sequence). CDR3 bases: TGTGCCAGCAGTCCCCAGGGACAGGGTGTAAGGGGCTACACCTTC. Translated: CASSPQGQGVRGYTF.

The CDR3 DNA follows: TGTGCCAGCAGCTTAGTCCCAGCCGGGACAGATACGCAGTATTTT. Its translation is CASSLVPAGTDTQYF. The chain is built from TRBV7-2 and TRBJ2-3; D is uncertain. The CDR3 runs 15 residues. V gave up 1 base and J gave up 3 bases, with 11 bases separating them. Per the germline V gene, CDR1 is SGHTA and CDR2 is FQGNSA.

This clonotype was picked up many times. The gene calls are TRBV6-4 and TRBJ2-5; TRBD2 matches 8 bases. The CDR3 is 14 amino acids. After removal of 7 bases from V and 3 bases from J, the junction contained 7 bases not matched to a gene. CDR1 and CDR2 from the germline V gene are MRHNA and SNTAGT. CDR3 residues: CASTSRGGEETQYF. CDR3 nucleotides: TGTGCCAGCACCTCCCGGGGGGGTGAAGAGACCCAGTACTTC.

The chain couples TRBV29-1 to TRBJ2-3; D possibly corresponds to TRBD1 (6 bases). The germline V gene encodes CDR1 SQVTM and CDR2 ANQGSEA. V lost 6 bases to trimming and J lost 6 bases, with 13 bases between them. This CDR3 is built from 12 residues. The CDR3 DNA is TGCAGCGTAGTTACAGGGTGGGATACGCAGTATTTT. Residues: CSVVTGWDTQYF.

The rearrangement uses TRBV15 and TRBJ1-1, with 9 bases that match TRBD1. V trimming: 3 bases; J trimming: 4 bases; junction bases outside the gene matches: 3. The CDR3 is made up of 14 amino acids. Germline CDR1 reads LNHNV; CDR2 reads YYDKDF (reference sequence). CDR3 DNA: TGTGCCACCAGCAGGGGACAGGGCGGCACTGAAGCTTTCTTT. This encodes CATSRGQGGTEAFF.

This clonotype has a count of ten or more. V gene TRBV7-6 combines with J gene TRBJ1-1, with 10 bases identical to TRBD1. CDR3 length: 17 amino acids. Germline V gene lookup returns CDR1 SGHVS and CDR2 FNYEAQ. The J segment lost 4 bases and the V segment lost 0 bases, leaving 8 bases of the junction unmatched. CDR3 region: CASSLALSGTGVTEAFF. In DNA, the CDR3 is TGTGCCAGCAGCTTAGCCCTATCTGGGACAGGGGTCACTGAAGCTTTCTTT.

This clonotype was detected only a few times. The chain combines TRBV4-2 with TRBJ1-4, with 8 positions matching TRBD1. Per germline, CDR1 LGHNA and CDR2 YNFKEQ. This CDR3 has 15 residues. The trim removed 0 bases at V and 8 bases at J, leaving 5 bases unmatched. The DNA for the CDR3 is TGTGCCAGCAGCCAAGAGGGACAGGACGGGGAAAAACTGTTTTTT. This sequence encodes CASSQEGQDGEKLFF.

This clonotype was observed a few times. V is TRBV12-3 or TRBV12-4 and J is TRBJ2-5; D remains unclear. Deletions cut 3 bases from V and 1 base from J, with 12 bases between. The CDR3 runs to 15 residues. The CDR3 sequence is CASSLMSMGQETQYF. DNA for the CDR3: TGTGCCAGCAGTTTGATGTCGATGGGCCAAGAGACCCAGTACTTC.

This clonotype was detected only a few times. The chain couples TRBV27 to TRBJ1-1, with 7 bases lining up with TRBD1. The junction had 9 bases not matched to a gene; V was cut back by 5 bases and J by 6 bases. The CDR3 is 14 amino acids. The germline V gene encodes CDR1 MNHEY and CDR2 SMNVEV (reference sequence). The CDR3 loop reads CASSPGGATAEAFF. Here the CDR3 DNA reads TGTGCCAGCAGTCCAGGGGGGGCAACAGCTGAAGCTTTCTTT.

This clonotype was seen a few times. The gene calls are TRBV11-2 and TRBJ1-1; D gene ambiguous. The CDR3 runs 13 residues. Germline V gives CDR1 SGHAT, CDR2 FQNNGV. Trimming removed 5 bases at V and 0 bases at J, with 7 bases between. CDR3 in DNA: TGTGCCAGCAGCCTACACCTGAACACTGAAGCTTTCTTT. Translation gives CASSLHLNTEAFF.